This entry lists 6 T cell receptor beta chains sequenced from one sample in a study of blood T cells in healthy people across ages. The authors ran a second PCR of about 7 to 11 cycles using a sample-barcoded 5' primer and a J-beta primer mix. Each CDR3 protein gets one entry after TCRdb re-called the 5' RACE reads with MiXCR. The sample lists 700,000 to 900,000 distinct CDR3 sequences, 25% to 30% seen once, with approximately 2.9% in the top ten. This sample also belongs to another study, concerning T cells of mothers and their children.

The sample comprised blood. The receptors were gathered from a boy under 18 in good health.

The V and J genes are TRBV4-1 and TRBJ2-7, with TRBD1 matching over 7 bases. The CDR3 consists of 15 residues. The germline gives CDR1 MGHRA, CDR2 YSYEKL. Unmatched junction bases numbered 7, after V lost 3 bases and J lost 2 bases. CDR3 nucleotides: TGCGCCAGCAGCCACCGGGACAGTGGGGCCTACGAGCAGTACTTC. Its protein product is CASSHRDSGAYEQYF.

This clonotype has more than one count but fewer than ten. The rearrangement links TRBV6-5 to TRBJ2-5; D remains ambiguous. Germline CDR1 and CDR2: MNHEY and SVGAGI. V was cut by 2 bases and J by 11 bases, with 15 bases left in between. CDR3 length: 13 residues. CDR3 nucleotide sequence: TGTGCCAGCAGTTACGAGCTGTCTGGTGAGCAGTACTTC. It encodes CASSYELSGEQYF.

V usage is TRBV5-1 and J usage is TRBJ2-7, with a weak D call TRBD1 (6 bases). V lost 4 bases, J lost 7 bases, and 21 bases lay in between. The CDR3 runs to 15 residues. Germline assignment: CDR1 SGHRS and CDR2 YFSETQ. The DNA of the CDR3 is TGCGCCAGCAGCCCGGGCTTGGACAGATCTTTGGAGCAGTACTTC. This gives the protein CASSPGLDRSLEQYF.

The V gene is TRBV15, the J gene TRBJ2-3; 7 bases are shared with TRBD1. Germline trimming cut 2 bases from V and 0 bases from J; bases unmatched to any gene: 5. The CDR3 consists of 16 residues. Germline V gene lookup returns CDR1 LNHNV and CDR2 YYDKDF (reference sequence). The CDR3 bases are TGTGCCACCAGCAGAATGGGCAGGGGGAGCACAGATACGCAGTATTTT. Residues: CATSRMGRGSTDTQYF.

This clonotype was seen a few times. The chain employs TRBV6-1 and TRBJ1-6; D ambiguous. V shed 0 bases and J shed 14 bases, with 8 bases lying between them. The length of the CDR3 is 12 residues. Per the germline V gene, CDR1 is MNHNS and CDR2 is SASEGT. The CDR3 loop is CASSEAIVALHF. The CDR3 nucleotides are TGTGCCAGCAGTGAAGCCATAGTTGCCCTCCACTTT.

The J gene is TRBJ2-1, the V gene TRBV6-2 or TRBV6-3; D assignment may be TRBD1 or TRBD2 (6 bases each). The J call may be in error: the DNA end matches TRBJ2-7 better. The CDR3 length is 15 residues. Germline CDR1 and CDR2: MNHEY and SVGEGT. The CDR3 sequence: CASSRWTGASYEQYF. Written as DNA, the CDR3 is TGTGCCAGCAGTCGTTGGACGGGGGCCTCCTACGAGCAGTACTTC.